Given below is one T cell receptor beta chain in context. This entry belongs to a study of blood T cell repertoires in COVID-19. For the study at large: From the United States, Italy and Spain came samples of acute and convalescent COVID-19.

How the authors handled the data: The assay estimated nucleated cells by amplifying reference gene primers. Repertoires were generated with immunoSEQ multiplex PCR, while TCRdb's copy carries only in-frame clones and drops some. For V, J and clone size, that table is used; D and trimming come from the DNA. This repertoire shows some 66,000 clones, 90% to 95% found once; its top ten account for 2.9%. CDR1 is LNHDA and CDR2 is SQIVND in the germline V gene (reference sequence). The CDR3 consists of 14 residues. Between the trimmed V and J ends, which lost 3 bases and 3 bases, there was a span of 11 bases.

The sequenced material came from peripheral blood. This sequence joins TRBV19 and TRBJ1-2, with a tentative D call TRBD1 (6 bases). This sequence originates from a man in his sixties or seventies with active COVID-19. This CDR3 is CASSIGAGDYGYTF. In DNA, the CDR3 is TGTGCCAGTAGTATCGGGGCAGGGGACTATGGCTACACCTTC. Complete variable domain (other parts from reference TRBV19 and TRBJ1-2): DGGITQSPKYLFRKEGQNVTLSCEQNLNHDAMYWYRQDPGQGLRLIYYSQIVNDFQKGDIAEGYSVSREKKESFPLTVTSAQKNPTAFYLCASSIGAGDYGYTFGSGTRLTVV.